This T cell receptor (beta chain) is drawn from a study of ipilimumab plus nivolumab after autologous stem cell transplantation listed by TCRdb under 2021. About the full investigation: A median of roughly 5 ipilimumab doses and under ten nivolumab doses was received by trial patients. Both primary refractory and relapsed disease were represented in the DLBCL cohort, where 18-month progression-free survival was approximately 86% and 30%, respectively. The trial enrolled patients with high-risk diffuse large B cell lymphoma, mature T cell lymphoma, or multiple myeloma undergoing autologous transplant. Some 35 patients made up the trial's intent-to-treat population. Overall study results and their limits: Per the authors, a biologic rationale for further study of the post-transplant checkpoint inhibition approach was offered by T cell receptor repertoire, regulatory T cell phenotype and gut microbiota profiles. The authors concluded that, as post-transplant consolidation, combined checkpoint inhibition appeared tolerable.

With regard to this clone: Its recognized antigen is unknown. No base quality information exists; no much larger clone differs at one position.

Per the germline V gene, SGHTA is the CDR1 and FQGNSA is the CDR2. The CDR3 measures 16 amino acids from cysteine to phenylalanine. Here the CDR3 DNA is all that survives: 48 bases in frame from base 1. V is reduced by 1 base and J by 6 bases, leaving a spacing of 19 bases between them. The library was obtained by the immunoSEQ multiplex PCR assay. TCRdb retrieved this table from immuneACCESS and kept in-frame rearrangements only. Not all clones are present; in checked studies, unresolved V genes account for under half, and no reason is known for the remainder. For this sample the table gives fewer than 85,000 clones, of which 83% were detected only once. The leading ten clones occupy around 2% of the sample. Starting 14 to 28 days after the autologous transplant, patients began checkpoint therapy, which included ipilimumab at 1 mg/kg intravenously on day 1 of selected weeks. Nivolumab was given at 3 mg/kg intravenously on day 1 of weeks 1, 4, 7, 10, and every two weeks through week 26. Combined checkpoint inhibition with ipilimumab and nivolumab as consolidation after autologous stem cell transplantation was tested in a Phase Ib clinical trial.

The receptor was derived from a male donor with diffuse large B-cell lymphoma. Recombination linked TRBV7-2 to TRBJ2-7; the D element might be TRBD1 or TRBD2, as each aligns at 5 bases. Sequenced here: PBMCs, sampled in a trial of ipilimumab plus nivolumab as post-transplant consolidation. At the DNA level, the sequence is TGTGCCAGCAGCTTAGGGGGGACCACTTTTGGAGTCGAGCAGTACTTC. Its coded protein is CASSLGGTTFGVEQYF.